This TCR beta chain was sequenced for a study of T-cell reconstitution after alpha-beta-depleted transplantation in children. Unique molecular identifiers were used to barcode this TCRbeta library. TCRdb used MiXCR to reprocess the PCR reads, holding one entry per CDR3 protein. The data show some 500,000 distinct CDR3 sequences, approximately 16% seen once. Trimming pared 4 bases from V and 4 bases from J, leaving 11 bases between. The V gene's germline CDR1 is SGHRS and CDR2 YFSETQ. CDR3 length: 14 residues. V gene TRBV5-1 combines with J gene TRBJ2-2; D uncertain. The sample here was PBMCs from the stem cell graft donor, taken from the stem cell graft. The sequence came from a human donor who donated a stem cell graft to a child with acute lymphoblastic leukemia. The CDR3 nucleotides are TGCGCCAGCAGCCCCACAGTAGGCACCGGGGAGCTGTTTTTT. Its protein product is CASSPTVGTGELFF.